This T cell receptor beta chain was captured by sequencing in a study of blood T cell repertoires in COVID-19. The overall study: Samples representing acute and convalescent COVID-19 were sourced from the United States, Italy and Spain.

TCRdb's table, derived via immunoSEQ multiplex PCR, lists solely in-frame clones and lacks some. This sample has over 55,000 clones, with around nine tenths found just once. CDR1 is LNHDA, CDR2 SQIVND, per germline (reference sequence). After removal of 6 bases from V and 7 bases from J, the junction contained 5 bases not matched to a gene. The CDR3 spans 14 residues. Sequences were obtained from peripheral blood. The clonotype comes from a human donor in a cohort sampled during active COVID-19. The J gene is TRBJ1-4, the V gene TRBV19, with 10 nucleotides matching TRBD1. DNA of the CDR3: TGTGCCAGTAGGAGGACAGGGGGAGGTGAAAAACTGTTTTTT. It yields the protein CASRRTGGGEKLFF. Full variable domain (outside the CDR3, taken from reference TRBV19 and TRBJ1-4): DGGITQSPKYLFRKEGQNVTLSCEQNLNHDAMYWYRQDPGQGLRLIYYSQIVNDFQKGDIAEGYSVSREKKESFPLTVTSAQKNPTAFYLCASRRTGGGEKLFFGSGTQLSVL.